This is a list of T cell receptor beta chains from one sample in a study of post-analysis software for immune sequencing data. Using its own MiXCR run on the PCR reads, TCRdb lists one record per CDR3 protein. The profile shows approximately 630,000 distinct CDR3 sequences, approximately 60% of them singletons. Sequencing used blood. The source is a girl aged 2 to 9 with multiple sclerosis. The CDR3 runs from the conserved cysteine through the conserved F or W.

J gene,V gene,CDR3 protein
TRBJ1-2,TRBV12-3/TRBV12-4,CASSGQGIYGYTF
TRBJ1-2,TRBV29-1,CSVARFDRTYGYTF
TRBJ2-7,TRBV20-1,CSAGRDGSSYEQYF
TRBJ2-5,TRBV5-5,CASSLESGGVTQYF
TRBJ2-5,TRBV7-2,CASSPVEDSQETQYF
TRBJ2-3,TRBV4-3,CASSQDRTPTDTQYF
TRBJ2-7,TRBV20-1,CSARAPGLSSSYEQYF
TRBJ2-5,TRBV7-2,CASSPDRRETQYF
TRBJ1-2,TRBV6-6,CASSPHTGDWGYTF
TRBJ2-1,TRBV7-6,CASSARAAATEQFF
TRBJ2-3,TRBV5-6,CASSRRWTSGTDTQYF
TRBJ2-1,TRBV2,CASSPTVEQFF
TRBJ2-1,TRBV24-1,CATSGTGGQGLARSQYEQFF
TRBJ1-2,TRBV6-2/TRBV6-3,CASLAAGYGYTF
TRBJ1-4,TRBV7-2,CASSFSTGWNEKLFF
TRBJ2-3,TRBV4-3,CASSQWASDTQYF
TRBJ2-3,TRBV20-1,CSAWGGGPTDTQYF
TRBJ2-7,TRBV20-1,CSASRGSEQYF
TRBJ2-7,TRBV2,CASSKPGGSSYNEQYF
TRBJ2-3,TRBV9,CASSVVGESSTDTQYF
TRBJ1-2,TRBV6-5,CASSLNGQNYGYTF
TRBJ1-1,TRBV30,CAWSPGQGEAFF
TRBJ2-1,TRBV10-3,CAISEPRDRGFF
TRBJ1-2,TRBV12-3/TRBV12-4,CASSSARQGGGYTF
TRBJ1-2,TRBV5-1,CASSFSGTGAAEGYTF
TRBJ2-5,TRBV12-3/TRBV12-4,CASSFAEETQYF
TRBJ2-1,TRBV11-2,CASQLMGLAGNNEQFF
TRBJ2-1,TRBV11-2,CASSRMAWTTRDRGRSSNEQFF
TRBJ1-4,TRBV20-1,CSALDRATQKLFF
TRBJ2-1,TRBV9,CASSVVSGSYNEQFF
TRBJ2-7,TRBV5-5,CASSRSSGGLNEQYF
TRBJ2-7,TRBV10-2,CASSESGRLAGFHEQYF
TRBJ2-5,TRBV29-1,CSVGGTGQLRKTQYF
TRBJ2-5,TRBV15,CATSRGYNGEQYF
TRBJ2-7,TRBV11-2,CASSLKGGTGSYEQYF
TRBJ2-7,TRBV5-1,CASMAGPRAEQYF
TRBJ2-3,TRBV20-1,CSARDPKGANTDTQYF
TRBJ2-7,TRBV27,CASSSAGGQDEQYF
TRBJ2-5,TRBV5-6,CASSLGQGKPRETQYF
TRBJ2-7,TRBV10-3,CAISELAGYEQYF
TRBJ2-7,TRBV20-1,CSARAAGGSYEQYF
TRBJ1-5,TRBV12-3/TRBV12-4,CASTPDRGNQPRHF
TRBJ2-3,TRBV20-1,CSAGGRLAGEDTQYF
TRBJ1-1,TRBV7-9,CASSSGPETATNTEAFF
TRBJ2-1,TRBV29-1,CSVEQANEQFF
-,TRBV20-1,CSARPVGQETQYF
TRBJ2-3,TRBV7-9,CASRVLAGGPDTQYF
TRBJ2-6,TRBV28,CASSSPGALANVLTF